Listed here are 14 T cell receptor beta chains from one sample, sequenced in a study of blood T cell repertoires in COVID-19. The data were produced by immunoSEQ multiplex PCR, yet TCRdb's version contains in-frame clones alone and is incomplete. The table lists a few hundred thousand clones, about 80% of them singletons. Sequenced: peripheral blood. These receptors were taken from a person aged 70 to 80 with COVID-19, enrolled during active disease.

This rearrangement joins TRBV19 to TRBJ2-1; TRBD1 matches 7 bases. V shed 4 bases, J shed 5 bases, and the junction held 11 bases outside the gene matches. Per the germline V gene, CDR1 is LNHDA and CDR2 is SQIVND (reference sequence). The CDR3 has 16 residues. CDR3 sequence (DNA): TGTGCCAGTAGTAGCCGGGGCCAGGGGGTCCACAATGAGCAGTTCTTC. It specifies CASSSRGQGVHNEQFF. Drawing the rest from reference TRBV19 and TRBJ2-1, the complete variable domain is DGGITQSPKYLFRKEGQNVTLSCEQNLNHDAMYWYRQDPGQGLRLIYYSQIVNDFQKGDIAEGYSVSREKKESFPLTVTSAQKNPTAFYLCASSSRGQGVHNEQFFGPGTRLTVL.

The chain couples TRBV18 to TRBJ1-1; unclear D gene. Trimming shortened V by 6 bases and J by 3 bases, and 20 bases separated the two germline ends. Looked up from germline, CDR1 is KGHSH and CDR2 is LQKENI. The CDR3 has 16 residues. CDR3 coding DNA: TGTGCCAGCTCTCGGGAAACCAGAGGAACCTACACTGAAGCTTTCTTT. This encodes CASSRETRGTYTEAFF. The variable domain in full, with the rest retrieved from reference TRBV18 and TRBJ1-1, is NAGVMQNPRHLVRRRGQEARLRCSPMKGHSHVYWYRQLPEEGLKFMVYLQKENIIDESGMPKERFSAEFPKEGPSILRIQQVVRGDSAAYFCASSRETRGTYTEAFFGQGTRLTVV.

CDR3 sequence (DNA): TGTGCCTGGAGTCCAAGGCGGGGGACCGGGGAGCTGTTTTTT. This gives the protein CAWSPRRGTGELFF. The chain has TRBV30 and TRBJ2-2, with 7 bases that match TRBD2. The CDR3 runs 14 residues. V shed 2 bases, J shed 5 bases, and the junction held 5 bases outside the gene matches. Germline V gives CDR1 GTSNPN, CDR2 SVGIG (reference sequence). Drawing the rest from reference TRBV30 and TRBJ2-2, the complete variable domain is SQTIHQWPATLVQPVGSPLSLECTVEGTSNPNLYWYRQAAGRGLQLLFYSVGIGQISSEVPQNLSASRPQDRQFILSSKKLLLSDSGFYLCAWSPRRGTGELFFGEGSRLTVL.

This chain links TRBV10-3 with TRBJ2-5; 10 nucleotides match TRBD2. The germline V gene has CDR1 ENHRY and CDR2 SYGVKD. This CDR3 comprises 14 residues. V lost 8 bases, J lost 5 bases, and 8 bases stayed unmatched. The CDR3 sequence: CAIRSLAGDETQYF. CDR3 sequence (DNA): TGTGCCATCCGGAGTCTAGCGGGAGATGAGACCCAGTACTTC.

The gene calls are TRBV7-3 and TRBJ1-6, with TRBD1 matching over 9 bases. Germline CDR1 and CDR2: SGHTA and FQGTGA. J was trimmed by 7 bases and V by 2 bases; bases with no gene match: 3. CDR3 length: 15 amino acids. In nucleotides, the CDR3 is TGTGCCAGCAGCTTAGATGGGACAGGGAATTCACCCCTCCACTTT. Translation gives CASSLDGTGNSPLHF. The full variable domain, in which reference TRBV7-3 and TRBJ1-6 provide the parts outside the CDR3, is GAGVSQTPSNKVTEKGKYVELRCDPISGHTALYWYRQSLGQGPEFLIYFQGTGAADDSGLPNDRFFAVRPEGSVSTLKIQRTERGDSAVYLCASSLDGTGNSPLHFGNGTRLTVT.

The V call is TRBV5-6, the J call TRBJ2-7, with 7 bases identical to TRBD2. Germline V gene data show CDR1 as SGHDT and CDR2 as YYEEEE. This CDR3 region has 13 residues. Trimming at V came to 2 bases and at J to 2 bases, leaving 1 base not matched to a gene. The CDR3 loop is CASSFGTTYEQYF. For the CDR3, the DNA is TGTGCCAGCAGCTTTGGGACTACCTACGAGCAGTACTTC.

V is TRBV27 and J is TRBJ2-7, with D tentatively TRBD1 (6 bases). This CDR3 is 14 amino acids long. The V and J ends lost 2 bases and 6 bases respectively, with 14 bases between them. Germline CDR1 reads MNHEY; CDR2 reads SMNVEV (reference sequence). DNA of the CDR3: TGTGCCAGCAGTTTAGGGCAGGGGTTCGGCGAGCAGTACTTC. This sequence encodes CASSLGQGFGEQYF.

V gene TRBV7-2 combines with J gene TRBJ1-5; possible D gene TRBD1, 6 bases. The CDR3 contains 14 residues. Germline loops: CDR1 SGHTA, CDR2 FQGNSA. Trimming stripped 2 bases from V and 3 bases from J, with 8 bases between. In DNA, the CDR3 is TGTGCCAGCAGCTTATGGGACACCAATCAGCCCCAGCATTTT. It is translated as CASSLWDTNQPQHF.

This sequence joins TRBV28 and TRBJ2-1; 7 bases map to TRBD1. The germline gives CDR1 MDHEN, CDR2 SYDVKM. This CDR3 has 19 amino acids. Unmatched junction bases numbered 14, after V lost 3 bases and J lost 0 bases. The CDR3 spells CASSLAGTAIISSYNEQFF. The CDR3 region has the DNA TGTGCCAGCAGTTTGGCCGGGACAGCAATTATTAGCTCCTACAATGAGCAGTTCTTC. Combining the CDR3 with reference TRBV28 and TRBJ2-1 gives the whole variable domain DVKVTQSSRYLVKRTGEKVFLECVQDMDHENMFWYRQDPGLGLRLIYFSYDVKMKEKGDIPEGYSVSREKKERFSLILESASTNQTSMYLCASSLAGTAIISSYNEQFFGPGTRLTVL.

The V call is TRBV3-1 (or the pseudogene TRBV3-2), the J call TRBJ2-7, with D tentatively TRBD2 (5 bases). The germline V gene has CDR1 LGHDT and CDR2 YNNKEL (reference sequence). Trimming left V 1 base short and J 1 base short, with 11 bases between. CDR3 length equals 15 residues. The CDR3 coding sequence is TGTGCCAGCAGCCAAGGTCTAGCAGCATCCTACGAGCAGTACTTC. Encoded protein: CASSQGLAASYEQYF.

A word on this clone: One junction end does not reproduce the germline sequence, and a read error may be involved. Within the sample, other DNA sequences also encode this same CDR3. The CDR3 loop reads CASSPQTANTEAFF. The CDR3 DNA reads TGCGCCAGCTCACCGCAGACAGCGAACACTGAAGCTTTCTTT. The chain recombines TRBV18 with TRBJ1-1; a possible D gene is TRBD1 (5 bases). This CDR3 region has 14 residues. Germline-derived CDR1 and CDR2 are KGHSH and LQKENI.

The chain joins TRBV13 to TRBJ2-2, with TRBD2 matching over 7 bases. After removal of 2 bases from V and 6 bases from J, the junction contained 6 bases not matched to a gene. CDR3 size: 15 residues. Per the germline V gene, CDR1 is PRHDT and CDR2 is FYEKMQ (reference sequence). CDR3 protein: CASSLRRELAGELFF. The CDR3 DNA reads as TGTGCCAGCAGCTTAAGGCGGGAGTTGGCCGGGGAGCTGTTTTTT.

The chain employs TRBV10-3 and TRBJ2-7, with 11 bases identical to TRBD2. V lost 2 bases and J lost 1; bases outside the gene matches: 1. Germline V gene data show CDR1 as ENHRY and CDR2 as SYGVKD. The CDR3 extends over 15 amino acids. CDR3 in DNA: TGTGCCATCAGTGAGGGGACTAGCGGATCCTACGAGCAGTACTTC. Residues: CAISEGTSGSYEQYF.

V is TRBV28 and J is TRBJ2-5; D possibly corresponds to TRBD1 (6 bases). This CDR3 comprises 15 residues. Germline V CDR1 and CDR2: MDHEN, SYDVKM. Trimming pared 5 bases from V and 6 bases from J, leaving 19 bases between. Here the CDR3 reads CASSTPQGLGKTQYF. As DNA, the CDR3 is TGTGCCAGCAGTACGCCTCAGGGGTTAGGAAAGACCCAGTACTTC.